The 8 T cell receptor beta chains reported below all come from one sample, sequenced in a study of identical twins. TCRdb itself ran the 5' RACE reads through MiXCR, one entry per CDR3 protein. The sample shows 200,000 to 300,000 distinct CDR3 sequences, roughly 7% of them seen only once. These records were also assigned to another study, of yellow fever vaccine responses in identical twins.

Sequencing was performed on memory (CD45RO+) T cells sorted from blood. The receptors stem from a woman aged 18-35 years in good health.

This clonotype has at least ten counts. The chain combines TRBV28 with TRBJ2-1, with 11 bases lining up with TRBD2. The junction had 5 bases not matched to a gene; V was cut back by 2 bases and J by 8 bases. The length of the CDR3 is 15 residues. From germline, CDR1 is MDHEN and CDR2 SYDVKM. The CDR3 here is CASSLLAGGWDEQFF. The CDR3, as DNA: TGTGCCAGCAGTTTACTAGCGGGGGGATGGGATGAGCAGTTCTTC.

This clonotype was counted between two and nine times. The V call is TRBV5-1, the J call TRBJ2-1, with D perhaps matching TRBD2 (6 bases). V was pared by 0 bases and J by 4 bases, with 14 bases between. The CDR3 is 16 residues long. Looked up from germline, CDR1 is SGHRS and CDR2 is YFSETQ. CDR3: CASSLGVVAAYNEQFF. CDR3 DNA: TGCGCCAGCAGCTTGGGGGTCGTAGCGGCTTACAATGAGCAGTTCTTC. Looking up the rest from reference TRBV5-1 and TRBJ2-1 gives the full variable domain: KAGVTQTPRYLIKTRGQQVTLSCSPISGHRSVSWYQQTPGQGLQFLFEYFSETQRNKGNFPGRFSGRQFSNSRSEMNVSTLELGDSALYLCASSLGVVAAYNEQFFGPGTRLTVL.

This clonotype was detected ten times or more. The rearrangement uses TRBV5-1 and TRBJ1-4; maybe TRBD1 (6 bases). CDR1 is SGHRS and CDR2 is YFSETQ in the germline V gene. V shed 0 bases and J shed 3 bases, with 9 bases lying between them. The CDR3 runs 15 residues. The CDR3 spells CASSLEGTSNEKLFF. As DNA, the CDR3 is TGCGCCAGCAGCTTGGAAGGGACATCTAATGAAAAACTGTTTTTT.

This clonotype was detected a few times. The V call is TRBV27, the J call TRBJ2-7; D remains unclear. Germline lookup yields CDR1 MNHEY and CDR2 SMNVEV (reference sequence). The CDR3 runs 15 residues. V dropped 6 bases and J dropped 0 bases, with 15 bases sitting between them. CDR3 region: CASSLRQASSYEQYF. The CDR3 region has the DNA TGTGCCAGCAGCCTCCGGCAGGCGTCCTCCTACGAGCAGTACTTC.

The chain uses TRBV19 and TRBJ2-1, with TRBD2 matching 16 bases. This CDR3 has 17 amino acids. The junction had 12 bases not matched to a gene; V was cut back by 4 bases and J by 12 bases. CDR1 is LNHDA, CDR2 SQIVND, per germline (reference sequence). DNA for the CDR3: TGTGCCAGTAGTACGCTACCAGGGACTAGCGGGAGGGCTGTGCAGTTCTTC. Translation: CASSTLPGTSGRAVQFF. Full variable domain (missing parts from reference TRBV19 and TRBJ2-1): DGGITQSPKYLFRKEGQNVTLSCEQNLNHDAMYWYRQDPGQGLRLIYYSQIVNDFQKGDIAEGYSVSREKKESFPLTVTSAQKNPTAFYLCASSTLPGTSGRAVQFFGPGTRLTVL.

This rearrangement joins TRBV12-3 or TRBV12-4 to TRBJ2-2; D might be TRBD1 (5 bases). CDR3 size: 15 residues. V lost 6 bases and J 4 bases, leaving 15 bases between the germline ends. The CDR3 coding sequence is TGTGCCAGCAGGCCCCAGGGAAGGGGCACCGGGGAGCTGTTTTTT. This translates into CASRPQGRGTGELFF.

In this sample, this clonotype turned up many times. This chain links TRBV28 with TRBJ2-1; 7 bases match TRBD2. V was pared by 6 bases and J by 4 bases, with 12 bases of the junction left unmatched. The length of the CDR3 is 16 residues. Germline CDR1 reads MDHEN; CDR2 reads SYDVKM. The CDR3 DNA reads TGTGCCAGCAGGACTTCGGGCGGGGGTAAATACAATGAGCAGTTCTTC. Translated: CASRTSGGGKYNEQFF. Full variable domain (remainder filled in from reference TRBV28 and TRBJ2-1): DVKVTQSSRYLVKRTGEKVFLECVQDMDHENMFWYRQDPGLGLRLIYFSYDVKMKEKGDIPEGYSVSREKKERFSLILESASTNQTSMYLCASRTSGGGKYNEQFFGPGTRLTVL.

This clonotype was counted only a few times. The gene calls are TRBV3-1 and TRBJ2-1, with 7 bases identical to TRBD1. Germline trimming cut 3 bases from V and 7 bases from J; bases unmatched to any gene: 9. The CDR3 consists of 15 residues. CDR1 is LGHDT and CDR2 is YNNKEL in the germline V gene (reference sequence). CDR3 loop: CASSQIRQGRNEQFF. The CDR3 region has the DNA TGTGCCAGCAGCCAGATCCGACAGGGAAGAAATGAGCAGTTCTTC.